The 17 T cell receptor beta chains given below trace back to one sample, sequenced in a study of T cells in Graves' hyperthyroidism and ophthalmopathy. TCR beta CDR3 regions were amplified from RNA. When the TCR CDR3 underwent first-round RT-PCR, the HTBI primer set was used. TCRdb analysed the multiplex PCR reads with MiXCR anew, one entry per CDR3 protein. The sample includes hundreds of thousands of distinct CDR3 sequences, about 14% seen only once; the top ten take roughly an eighth. What was sequenced was blood. These receptors were collected from a woman aged 45-65 years with Graves' ophthalmopathy.

The V call is TRBV7-2, the J call TRBJ2-2, with a possible D match to TRBD1 (5 bases). The CDR3 is 17 residues long. Trimming left V 5 bases short and J 6 bases short, with 22 bases between. Per the germline V gene, CDR1 is SGHTA and CDR2 is FQGNSA. The CDR3 nucleotides are TGTGCCAGCAGCCCAAACAGGAGACAGCCAGGACCCGGGGAGCTGTTTTTT. It is translated as CASSPNRRQPGPGELFF. Full variable domain (outside the CDR3, taken from reference TRBV7-2 and TRBJ2-2): GAGVSQSPSNKVTEKGKDVELRCDPISGHTALYWYRQSLGQGLEFLIYFQGNSAPDKSGLPSDRFSAERTGGSVSTLTIQRTQQEDSAVYLCASSPNRRQPGPGELFFGEGSRLTVL.

This clonotype showed up many times. The rearrangement links TRBV7-3 to TRBJ2-1; the match to TRBD2 covers 9 bases. CDR1 is SGHTA and CDR2 is FQGTGA in the germline V gene. The CDR3 runs to 16 residues. Unmatched junction bases numbered 9, after V lost 5 bases and J lost 4 bases. The CDR3 DNA sequence: TGTGCCAGCAGCCCCATAGCGGGAGAATCGTACAATGAGCAGTTCTTC. Its protein is CASSPIAGESYNEQFF.

This clonotype was recorded many times. J is TRBJ2-7 and V is TRBV5-1; tentative D call: TRBD1 (6 bases). Germline V gene sequence: CDR1 SGHRS, CDR2 YFSETQ. This CDR3 is 13 amino acids long. V lost 4 bases, J lost 3 bases, and 11 bases lay in between. The chain's CDR3 is CASSPDSYYEQYF. Written as DNA, the CDR3 is TGCGCCAGCAGCCCGGACAGCTACTACGAGCAGTACTTC.

This clonotype has more than one count but fewer than ten. The V and J genes are TRBV6-5 and TRBJ2-7; no clear D gene. The germline V and J ends were trimmed by 2 bases and 6 bases, with 17 bases remaining between them. Germline V lookup: CDR1 MNHEY, CDR2 SVGAGI. The CDR3 loop spans 15 amino acids. The CDR3 here is CASSYEAVPLREQYF. In DNA, the CDR3 is TGTGCCAGCAGTTACGAGGCGGTACCCCTTCGCGAGCAGTACTTC.

Many counts were recorded for this clonotype. The chain is built from TRBV28 and TRBJ2-5; D unresolved. V lost 5 bases to trimming and J lost 1 base, with 11 bases between them. Germline V gives CDR1 MDHEN, CDR2 SYDVKM. This CDR3 is built from 14 residues. The CDR3 DNA is TGTGCCAGCAGTCCGACCCTGAGCCAAGAGACCCAGTACTTC. This codes for CASSPTLSQETQYF.

This clonotype was seen ten or more times. This chain joins TRBV28 and TRBJ2-1, with D perhaps matching TRBD2 (7 bases). CDR3 length equals 16 residues. V shed 4 bases and J shed 4 bases, with 17 bases lying between them. Germline loops: CDR1 MDHEN, CDR2 SYDVKM. The CDR3 spells CASSSTRGGGYNEQFF. CDR3 coding DNA: TGTGCCAGCAGTTCCACTCGAGGGGGGGGATACAATGAGCAGTTCTTC.

Many counts were recorded for this clonotype. The chain has TRBV2 and TRBJ2-5, with 9 positions matching TRBD2. This CDR3 is 15 amino acids long. V shed 1 base, J shed 5 bases, and the junction held 5 bases outside the gene matches. Germline CDR1 SNHLY, CDR2 FYNNEI. The CDR3 is CASSEEVSGSETQYF. The CDR3 nucleotides read TGTGCCAGCAGTGAAGAGGTTAGCGGGAGTGAGACCCAGTACTTC.

This clonotype showed up many times. The chain uses TRBV27 and TRBJ2-7; TRBD2 aligns across 12 bases. V was pared by 4 bases and J by 6 bases, with 10 bases of the junction left unmatched. Germline CDR1 and CDR2: MNHEY and SMNVEV (reference sequence). This CDR3 is built from 16 residues. The CDR3 here is CASSSVRLAGVPEQYF. The CDR3 DNA sequence: TGTGCCAGCAGTTCCGTCCGACTAGCGGGAGTGCCCGAGCAGTACTTC.

This clonotype was detected only a few times. The gene calls are TRBV6-1 and TRBJ2-7; possibly TRBD1 for D (5 bases). The CDR3 is 13 amino acids. CDR1 is MNHNS and CDR2 is SASEGT in the germline V gene. Trimming removed 8 bases at V and 2 bases at J, with 13 bases between. CDR3 DNA: TGTGCCAGCGGCCAGGGTGGGACCTACGAGCAGTACTTC. Translation gives CASGQGGTYEQYF.

The genes are TRBV29-1 and TRBJ1-2; weak D call: TRBD1 (6 bases). CDR3 length equals 13 residues. Germline CDR1 SQVTM, CDR2 ANQGSEA. The V and J ends lost 7 bases and 6 bases respectively, with 18 bases between them. Here the CDR3 reads CSGVGGGPHGYTF. The CDR3 DNA follows: TGCAGCGGGGTGGGTGGGGGCCCACATGGCTACACCTTC.

The chain recombines TRBV30 with TRBJ1-1; D remains ambiguous. Per germline, CDR1 GTSNPN and CDR2 SVGIG (reference sequence). V lost 7 bases and J lost 0, with 9 bases in between. The CDR3 extends over 12 amino acids. This CDR3 reads CALLAVNTEAFF. CDR3 sequence (DNA): TGTGCCTTGCTCGCCGTGAACACTGAAGCTTTCTTT.

The rearrangement joins TRBV11-3 to TRBJ2-1, with TRBD2 matching over 9 bases. Losses at the gene ends were 5 bases for V and 0 bases for J; bases not matched to a gene: 2. The V gene's germline CDR1 is SGHNT and CDR2 YENEEA. This CDR3 spans 15 amino acids. CDR3 coding DNA: TGTGCCAGCAGCATAGCGGGAGCCTCCTACAATGAGCAGTTCTTC. This translates into CASSIAGASYNEQFF.

This clonotype was observed a few times. This chain connects TRBV4-3 to TRBJ2-5; D is ambiguous. The germline V gene encodes CDR1 LGHNA and CDR2 YSLEER. The CDR3 totals 11 residues. V lost 4 bases, J lost 7 bases, and 7 bases lay in between. This CDR3 is CASSPRATQYF. CDR3 bases: TGCGCCAGCAGCCCTCGGGCGACCCAGTACTTC.

The sample holds many counts of this clonotype. The gene calls are TRBV7-2 and TRBJ2-7, with D perhaps TRBD2 (6 bases). Germline V lookup: CDR1 SGHTA, CDR2 FQGNSA. V lost 2 bases to trimming and J lost 4 bases, with 18 bases between them. The CDR3 is 16 amino acids. CDR3 DNA: TGTGCCAGCAGCTTAAGTTTTGAGGCGGGAACTTACGAGCAGTACTTC. This sequence encodes CASSLSFEAGTYEQYF.

This clonotype has only a few counts. Possible read error: a much larger clone is one base away. This chain links TRBV11-2 with TRBJ2-1, with 8 positions matching TRBD2. Germline V gene lookup returns CDR1 SGHAT and CDR2 FQNNGV. This CDR3 region has 17 residues. CDR3 coding DNA: TGTGCCGGCAGCTTATGGAGAGGGACTAGCTCCTACAATGAGCAGTTCTTC. Its translation is CAGSLWRGTSSYNEQFF.

This clonotype came up a few times. This chain uses TRBV6-6 with TRBJ1-4; D call uncertain. The V and J ends lost 0 bases and 5 bases respectively, with 7 bases between them. Germline CDR1 is MNHNY and CDR2 is SVGAGI (reference sequence). The CDR3 is 14 amino acids. The CDR3 sequence is CASSYSNRNEKLFF. The CDR3, as DNA: TGTGCCAGCAGTTACTCGAACAGAAATGAAAAACTGTTTTTT.

This clonotype came up many times. V usage is TRBV18 and J usage is TRBJ2-3; TRBD2 aligns across 7 bases. CDR3 size: 15 residues. Germline trimming cut 0 bases from V and 3 bases from J; bases unmatched to any gene: 3. From germline, CDR1 is KGHSH and CDR2 LQKENI. The CDR3 region is CASSPPSGITDTQYF. The CDR3 DNA is TGTGCCAGCTCACCACCGAGCGGGATAACAGATACGCAGTATTTT.